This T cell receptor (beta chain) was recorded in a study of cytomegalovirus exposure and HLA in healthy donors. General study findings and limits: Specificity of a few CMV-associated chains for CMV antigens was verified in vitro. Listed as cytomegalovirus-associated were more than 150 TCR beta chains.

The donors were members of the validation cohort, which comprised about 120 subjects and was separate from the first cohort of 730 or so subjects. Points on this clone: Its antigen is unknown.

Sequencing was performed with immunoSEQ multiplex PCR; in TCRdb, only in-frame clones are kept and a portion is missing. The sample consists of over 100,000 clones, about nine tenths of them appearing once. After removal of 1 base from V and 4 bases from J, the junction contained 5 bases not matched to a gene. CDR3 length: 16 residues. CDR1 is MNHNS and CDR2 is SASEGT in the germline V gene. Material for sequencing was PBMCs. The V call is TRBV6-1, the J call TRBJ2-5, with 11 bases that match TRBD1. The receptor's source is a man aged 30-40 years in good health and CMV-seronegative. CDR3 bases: TGTGCCAGCAGTGAAGAAGGAGGGACAGGGGGAGAGACCCAGTACTTC. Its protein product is CASSEEGGTGGETQYF.